This T cell receptor (beta chain) emerged from a study of memory CD4+ T cells and cytomegalovirus serostatus. Study-wide points: CD4+ memory repertoires contained about 40% of the 164 reported CMV TCRbeta sequences.

As to this clone: Its target is not known.

The CDR3 sequence is 20 residues long. Trimming cost V 0 bases and J 8 bases; bases outside gene matches: 19. From germline, CDR1 is WSHSY and CDR2 SAAADI. The sort gate was single viable CD3+CD4+CD8-CD45RO+ cells for memory CD4+ T cells. Here immunoSEQ multiplex PCR was the method, and the copy in TCRdb shows in-frame clones only, minus some. Among roughly 45,000 clones, around four fifths were seen once, and the ten largest hold about 0.73%. The clonotype was recovered from an adult in good health and CMV-seronegative. The rearrangement uses TRBV10-2 and TRBJ1-2, with TRBD1 matching 12 bases. Sample: memory CD4+ T cells from blood. The CDR3 loop is CASSESPGQGARLPLGGYTF. In nucleotides, the CDR3 is TGCGCCAGCAGTGAGTCTCCGGGACAGGGGGCGCGCCTCCCCCTTGGGGGCTACACCTTC.